This T cell receptor beta chain is drawn from a study of blood T cells in healthy people across ages. CDR3 length equals 16 residues. Germline CDR1 and CDR2: MNHEY and SVGEGT. This clonotype has only a few counts. Its target is unknown. Per sample, extraction of total RNA gave at least 5 micrograms in every case. Study-wide findings and caveats: There was a strong correlation between TCR beta diversity and naive T cell percentage. Per-million-T-cell TCR beta diversity fell roughly linearly with age.

Together with a sample-barcoded 5' primer, a J-beta primer mix was included in a second PCR lasting roughly 6 to 12 cycles. Each of the samples gave a minimum of 2.5 million paired-end reads that contained CDR3. TCRdb called the 5' RACE reads again in MiXCR, with one record for every CDR3 protein. Of 550,000 to 750,000 distinct CDR3 sequences listed, 20% to 25% were seen once; the top ten hold approximately 3.7%. V gene TRBV6-2 or TRBV6-3 combines with J gene TRBJ2-5, with 9 bases matching TRBD1. The DNA matches TRBJ2-1 better at its end, which makes the J call doubtful. This sequence originates from a man aged 65 to 85 in good health. The sequencing sample was made of blood. The CDR3 loop reads CASRALGQGAYNEQFF. The CDR3 DNA is TGTGCCAGCAGAGCTCTGGGACAGGGTGCCTACAATGAGCAGTTCTTC.